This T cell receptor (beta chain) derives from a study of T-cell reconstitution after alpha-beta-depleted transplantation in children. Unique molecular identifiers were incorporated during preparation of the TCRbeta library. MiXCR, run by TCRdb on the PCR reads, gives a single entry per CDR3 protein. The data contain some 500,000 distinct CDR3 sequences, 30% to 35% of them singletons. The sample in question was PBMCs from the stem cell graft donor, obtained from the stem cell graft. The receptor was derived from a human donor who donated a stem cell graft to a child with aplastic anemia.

CDR3 DNA sequence: TGCAGCGGGCTAGGACAGGGAGCTATGGAGCAGTACTTC. It translates to CSGLGQGAMEQYF. The chain has TRBV29-1 and TRBJ2-7; TRBD1 agrees at 8 bases. Germline assignment: CDR1 SQVTM and CDR2 ANQGSEA. The ends lost 7 bases at V and 7 bases at J; junction bases unmatched: 12. The CDR3 is 13 amino acids.